The 8 T cell receptor beta chains listed next were all sequenced from one sample in a study of T cell responses to AZD1222 COVID-19 vaccine. Libraries were prepared by immunoSEQ multiplex PCR; TCRdb keeps only in-frame clonotypes and omits some of them. The table includes about 160,000 clones, almost 90% detected once. Source: peripheral blood, taken on day 0 of AZD1222 vaccination. These receptors were obtained from an adult in good health.

This chain connects TRBV15 to TRBJ2-7; no clear D. V shed 0 bases and J shed 5 bases, with 11 bases lying between them. This CDR3 has 14 residues. Looked up from germline, CDR1 is LNHNV and CDR2 is YYDKDF (reference sequence). The DNA for the CDR3 is TGTGCCACCAGCAGAGATAGGGTAGGAGACGAGCAGTACTTC. As protein: CATSRDRVGDEQYF.

The chain combines TRBV5-1 with TRBJ1-3, with unresolved D. This CDR3 contains 11 residues. Germline CDR1 is SGHRS and CDR2 is YFSETQ. V was trimmed by 4 bases and J by 4 bases, leaving 3 bases between them. The CDR3 region has the DNA TGCGCCAGCAGCATGGGAAACACCATATATTTT. Translating gives CASSMGNTIYF.

The gene calls are TRBV25-1 and TRBJ1-2; D uncertain. Trimming took 3 bases from V and 8 from J, leaving 10 bases between them. The CDR3 runs to 12 residues. CDR1 is MGHDK and CDR2 is SYGVNS in the germline V gene. The CDR3 is CASSDWGSGYTF. The CDR3 DNA is TGTGCCAGCAGTGATTGGGGATCCGGCTACACCTTC.

The chain combines TRBV7-2 with TRBJ2-3; 9 nucleotides agree with TRBD1. Germline V gives CDR1 SGHTA, CDR2 FQGNSA. Trimming took 4 bases from V and 5 from J; bases not matched to a gene: 4. CDR3 length equals 14 residues. This chain's CDR3 is CASSSNRGQDTQYF. The CDR3 DNA sequence: TGTGCCAGCAGCTCTAACAGGGGGCAAGATACGCAGTATTTT.

V gene TRBV4-3 combines with J gene TRBJ1-1, with D perhaps matching TRBD1 (5 bases). Germline values: CDR1 LGHNA, CDR2 YSLEER. Trimming removed 1 base from V and 6 bases from J, with 15 bases in between. The CDR3 length is 15 residues. CDR3 amino acids: CASSQAGTGGAEAFF. CDR3 coding DNA: TGCGCCAGCAGCCAAGCCGGGACGGGGGGTGCTGAAGCTTTCTTT.

This chain joins TRBV7-9 and TRBJ2-1; D unresolved. Trimming stripped 1 base from V and 6 bases from J, with 7 bases between. CDR3 length: 13 residues. Germline loops: CDR1 SEHNR, CDR2 FQNEAQ (reference sequence). This CDR3 is CASSLDPSNEQFF. The CDR3 nucleotides read TGTGCCAGCAGCTTAGATCCTAGCAATGAGCAGTTCTTC.

This clone was detected once. The V call is TRBV29-1, the J call TRBJ1-2; no firm D call. The CDR3 runs 14 residues. CDR1 and CDR2 (germline): SQVTM, ANQGSEA. The germline V and J ends were trimmed by 4 bases and 2 bases, with 14 bases remaining between them. This CDR3 is CSVVDRGQNYGYTF. The CDR3 DNA reads as TGCAGCGTTGTAGATCGCGGGCAGAACTATGGCTACACCTTC.

This clone has only one observation. This chain uses TRBV15 with TRBJ1-2, with 10 bases aligning to TRBD1. Trimming cost V 1 base and J 6 bases; bases outside gene matches: 2. The CDR3 length is 14 residues. CDR1 is LNHNV, CDR2 YYDKDF, per germline (reference sequence). CDR3 bases: TGTGCCACCAGCAGAGGACAGGGGGCGCATGGCTACACCTTC. As protein: CATSRGQGAHGYTF.